This T cell receptor (beta chain) came from a study of T cell changes during pregnancy in multiple sclerosis. Method: immunoSEQ multiplex PCR; TCRdb's copy keeps in-frame clones and lacks some. The profile shows 51,000 or so clones, roughly 93% of them singletons. Germline V gives CDR1 MDHEN, CDR2 SYDVKM. The CDR3 covers 14 residues. Trimming stripped 3 bases from V and 4 bases from J, with 10 bases between. The chain carries TRBV28 and TRBJ2-1; D not certain. This sequence was found in a female donor with multiple sclerosis, enrolled in a pregnancy study. Sequences were derived from peripheral blood, sampled in the second trimester of pregnancy. The DNA of the CDR3 is TGTGCCAGCAGTTTGTATTCTTTTTACAATGAGCAGTTCTTC. This encodes CASSLYSFYNEQFF.